These 25 T cell receptor beta chains share one sample of origin, sequenced in a study of control samples from healthy donors and cancer patients. Here immunoSEQ multiplex PCR was the method, and the copy in TCRdb shows in-frame clones only, minus some. The repertoire holds 150,000 to 200,000 clones, with around 90% as singletons. Sequencing was carried out using blood. These receptors came from a man aged 30 to 39 in good health.

The chain combines TRBV11-3 with TRBJ2-6, with D perhaps TRBD1 (5 bases). This CDR3 has 16 residues. Trimming pared 4 bases from V and 4 bases from J, leaving 14 bases between. From germline, CDR1 is SGHNT and CDR2 YENEEA. In DNA, the CDR3 is TGTGCCAGCAGCTCAGGGCCTAAGGAGGGGGCCAACGTCCTGACTTTC. It is translated as CASSSGPKEGANVLTF.

This clone was seen only once. The chain is built from TRBV28 and TRBJ1-1; tentative D call: TRBD1 (5 bases). The CDR3 covers 13 residues. Germline values: CDR1 MDHEN, CDR2 SYDVKM. V was shortened by 1 base and J by 5 bases, with 8 bases between the two germline ends. The CDR3 DNA follows: TGTGCCAGCAGTTTATCGGGGCGAACTGAAGCTTTCTTT. Protein: CASSLSGRTEAFF. The whole variable domain, remainder taken from reference TRBV28 and TRBJ1-1, is DVKVTQSSRYLVKRTGEKVFLECVQDMDHENMFWYRQDPGLGLRLIYFSYDVKMKEKGDIPEGYSVSREKKERFSLILESASTNQTSMYLCASSLSGRTEAFFGQGTRLTVV.

This rearrangement joins TRBV2 to TRBJ1-2, with 7 bases identical to TRBD1. CDR1 and CDR2 (germline): SNHLY, FYNNEI. CDR3 size: 15 residues. J lost 4 bases, V lost 8 bases, and 13 bases had no gene match. The CDR3 nucleotides read TGTGCCAGCCTCGGAGGACAGGACAGAGGCTATGGCTACACCTTC. Amino acids: CASLGGQDRGYGYTF.

J is TRBJ2-7 and V is TRBV5-8, with 9 positions matching TRBD1. Germline V gene sequence: CDR1 SGHTS, CDR2 YDEGEE. The CDR3 runs 15 residues. The V gene end was trimmed by 0 bases and the J gene end by 7 bases; junction bases not matched to a gene: 8. The CDR3 is CASSLVGQGAGEQYF. Written as DNA, the CDR3 is TGTGCCAGCAGCTTGGTGGGACAGGGAGCGGGGGAGCAGTACTTC.

The chain uses TRBV3-1 (or the pseudogene TRBV3-2) and TRBJ1-2, with TRBD1 matching 8 bases. Germline V lookup: CDR1 LGHDT, CDR2 YNNKEL (reference sequence). With V trimmed by 0 bases and J by 5 bases, 8 bases remained unmatched. The CDR3 spans 16 residues. Here the CDR3 reads CASSQDGLRGLYGYTF. The CDR3 DNA reads TGTGCCAGCAGCCAAGACGGGCTCAGGGGGCTTTATGGCTACACCTTC.

This sequence joins TRBV19 and TRBJ2-5; 7 positions agree with TRBD2. CDR3 length: 15 residues. J lost 3 bases, V lost 3 bases, and 7 bases had no gene match. CDR1 and CDR2 from the germline V gene are LNHDA and SQIVND (reference sequence). The CDR3 protein is CASSMTSTMKETQYF. CDR3 DNA: TGTGCCAGTAGTATGACTAGCACAATGAAAGAGACCCAGTACTTC.

The gene calls are TRBV5-6 and TRBJ1-3, with D possibly matching TRBD1 (5 bases). The CDR3 covers 15 residues. Germline assignment: CDR1 SGHDT and CDR2 YYEEEE. Trimming took 0 bases from V and 4 from J, leaving 11 bases between them. The CDR3, as DNA: TGTGCCAGCAGCTTGGGGGGCAAGGACGGAAACACCATATATTTT. This encodes CASSLGGKDGNTIYF.

V usage is TRBV15 and J usage is TRBJ2-7; D perhaps matches TRBD2 (6 bases). There are 15 residues in the CDR3. V was clipped by 3 bases and J by 6 bases, with 18 bases between them. Germline CDR1 reads LNHNV; CDR2 reads YYDKDF (reference sequence). The CDR3 coding sequence is TGTGCCACCAGCAGGGGCGAGGAGGGTAGGGGCGAGCAGTACTTC. It yields the protein CATSRGEEGRGEQYF.

The chain combines TRBV29-1 with TRBJ2-1; D might be TRBD2 (6 bases). V lost 8 bases, J lost 7 bases, and 21 bases lay in between. The CDR3 consists of 14 residues. Germline V CDR1 and CDR2: SQVTM, ANQGSEA. This CDR3 is CSLHSSGAQNEQFF. The CDR3 DNA reads TGCAGCTTACATAGCTCGGGAGCACAGAATGAGCAGTTCTTC.

This clone was detected a few times. The rearrangement joins TRBV12-3 or TRBV12-4 to TRBJ2-7; D is tentatively TRBD1 or TRBD2 (5 bases each). The V gene lost 7 bases and the J gene lost 1 base, with 11 bases spanning the gap. The length of the CDR3 is 13 residues. The DNA of the CDR3 is TGTGCCAGCAAGGGGCGGAGGTCCTACGAGCAGTACTTC. It codes for CASKGRRSYEQYF.

This clone was counted once. The CDR3 DNA is TGTGCCACCAGTGATTCGAGGAAGAGCTCTGGAAACACCATATATTTT. This sequence encodes CATSDSRKSSGNTIYF. The chain is built from TRBV24-1 and TRBJ1-3; D gene unclear. V lost 2 bases and J 0 bases, leaving 10 bases between the germline ends. The CDR3 extends over 16 amino acids. Germline assignment: CDR1 KGHDR and CDR2 SFDVKD.

The chain uses TRBV5-6 and TRBJ1-2; 7 bases align to TRBD1. With 4 bases clipped from V and 7 bases from J, the junction kept 10 bases outside the gene matches. The germline V gene has CDR1 SGHDT and CDR2 YYEEEE. CDR3 length equals 14 residues. The chain's CDR3 is CASSPGQRMSGYTF. The CDR3 bases are TGTGCCAGCAGCCCGGGACAGAGGATGAGTGGCTACACCTTC.

This chain links TRBV25-1 with TRBJ1-3; D ambiguous. Germline CDR1 reads MGHDK; CDR2 reads SYGVNS. Trimming took 1 base from V and 4 from J, leaving 11 bases between them. The CDR3 is 15 residues long. CDR3 residues: CASSEWSGAGNTIYF. CDR3 nucleotides: TGTGCCAGCAGTGAATGGAGCGGAGCGGGAAACACCATATATTTT.

The V and J genes are TRBV11-2 and TRBJ1-2, with D possibly being TRBD1 (6 bases). In germline, CDR1 is SGHAT, CDR2 FQNNGV. V lost 3 bases and J 2 bases, leaving 16 bases between the germline ends. This CDR3 region has 16 residues. The CDR3 DNA reads TGTGCCAGCAGCTTGGGGAGGGGGAAAACCAACTATGGCTACACCTTC. This sequence encodes CASSLGRGKTNYGYTF.

The V gene is TRBV5-8, the J gene TRBJ2-1, with 9 bases lining up with TRBD2. J gave up 5 bases and V 4 bases, and 4 bases lay outside the gene matches. The CDR3 length is 14 residues. The germline gives CDR1 SGHTS, CDR2 YDEGEE. The CDR3 DNA follows: TGTGCCAGCAGCCCGACTAGCGGTAACAATGAGCAGTTCTTC. This encodes CASSPTSGNNEQFF.

The chain links TRBV5-4 to TRBJ2-3; 16 bases map to TRBD2. The V gene's germline CDR1 is SGHNT and CDR2 YYREEE (reference sequence). The CDR3 spans 19 residues. J was trimmed by 2 bases and V by 0 bases; bases with no gene match: 6. This chain's CDR3 is CASSLAGTSGGVSTDTQYF. For the CDR3, the DNA is TGTGCCAGCAGCTTGGCCGGGACTAGCGGGGGGGTTTCCACAGATACGCAGTATTTT.

This chain joins TRBV5-1 and TRBJ2-7; TRBD2 aligns across 12 bases. The trim removed 4 bases at V and 3 bases at J, leaving 2 bases unmatched. This CDR3 has 14 amino acids. Germline-derived CDR1 and CDR2 are SGHRS and YFSETQ. CDR3 in amino acids: CASSPTSGSYEQYF. CDR3 coding DNA: TGCGCCAGCAGCCCGACTAGCGGGAGCTACGAGCAGTACTTC.

The chain links TRBV19 to TRBJ2-3; D ambiguous. Trimming shortened V by 3 bases and J by 7 bases, and 17 bases separated the two germline ends. The CDR3 extends over 15 amino acids. In germline, CDR1 is LNHDA, CDR2 SQIVND (reference sequence). The chain's CDR3 is CASSIPGPTPNTQYF. The CDR3, as DNA: TGTGCCAGTAGTATCCCCGGCCCGACCCCGAATACGCAGTATTTT.

The chain couples TRBV7-9 to TRBJ1-5; TRBD1 aligns across 7 bases. The ends lost 1 base at V and 6 bases at J; junction bases unmatched: 9. Germline CDR1 SEHNR, CDR2 FQNEAQ (reference sequence). The CDR3 runs to 16 residues. The CDR3 spells CASSLGAGGTGQPQHF. In DNA form, the CDR3 reads TGTGCCAGCAGCTTAGGTGCAGGGGGTACGGGTCAGCCCCAGCATTTT. Full variable domain (rest looked up from reference TRBV7-9 and TRBJ1-5): DTGVSQNPRHKITKRGQNVTFRCDPISEHNRLYWYRQTLGQGPEFLTYFQNEAQLEKSRLLSDRFSAERPKGSFSTLEIQRTEQGDSAMYLCASSLGAGGTGQPQHFGDGTRLSIL.

The chain carries TRBV21-1 and TRBJ2-7; TRBD2, the D gene given by the table, was not confirmed from the DNA. TRBV21-1 is labeled a pseudogene. This CDR3 is 15 amino acids long. CDR3 sequence reads: CASSKEPSGSYEQYF. In DNA form, the CDR3 reads TGTGCCAGCAGCAAAGAACCTAGCGGGAGCTACGAGCAGTACTTC.

The rearrangement uses TRBV29-1 and TRBJ2-1; D remains ambiguous. This CDR3 contains 14 residues. V shed 7 bases and J shed 3 bases, with 16 bases lying between them. Germline CDR1 is SQVTM and CDR2 is ANQGSEA. DNA for the CDR3: TGCAGCGACTCGGTCCCAGTTGACTACAATGAGCAGTTCTTC. Its translation: CSDSVPVDYNEQFF.

J is TRBJ2-7 and V is TRBV27, with TRBD2 matching over 11 bases. The CDR3 runs to 14 residues. After removal of 7 bases from V and 0 bases from J, the junction contained 2 bases not matched to a gene. Germline lookup yields CDR1 MNHEY and CDR2 SMNVEV (reference sequence). The CDR3 is CASKTSGGSYEQYF. For the CDR3, the DNA is TGTGCCAGCAAAACTAGCGGGGGCTCCTACGAGCAGTACTTC.

V gene TRBV5-6 combines with J gene TRBJ2-1; TRBD1 is a possible D gene (5 bases). The V gene lost 2 bases and the J gene lost 7 bases, with 19 bases spanning the gap. Germline assignment: CDR1 SGHDT and CDR2 YYEEEE. The CDR3 totals 16 residues. CDR3 sequence reads: CASSLLGQKGRNEQFF. The CDR3 bases are TGTGCCAGCAGCTTATTAGGACAAAAGGGTCGGAATGAGCAGTTCTTC.

V and J are TRBV2 and TRBJ1-1; weak D call: TRBD1 (5 bases). The CDR3 length is 11 residues. Trimming removed 2 bases at V and 11 bases at J, with 9 bases between. The germline CDR1 and CDR2 sequences are SNHLY and FYNNEI. The CDR3 DNA reads TGTGCCAGCAGTGAATGGGCAGGGGCTTTCTTT. It encodes CASSEWAGAFF.

This clone is a singleton in its sample. The V call is TRBV7-8, the J call TRBJ1-5; unclear D gene. CDR3 length: 17 amino acids. V was cut by 0 bases and J by 3 bases, with 15 bases left in between. The V gene's germline CDR1 is SGHVS and CDR2 FQNEAQ. Written as DNA, the CDR3 is TGTGCCAGCAGCTTAGCGGCTTCCGGCAGAGACAATCAGCCCCAGCATTTT. This codes for CASSLAASGRDNQPQHF.